This T cell receptor (beta chain) is drawn from a study of blood T cell repertoires in COVID-19. Study background: Italy, Spain and the United States were the sources of the convalescent and acute COVID-19 samples. From T cells, B-cell-depleted T cells, or PBMCs came the material, which was cDNA or gDNA.

In the source study's methods: Counts of nucleated cells, estimated from reference gene primer amplification, were obtained. Sequenced by immunoSEQ multiplex PCR; TCRdb stores in-frame clones only, minus some. The V and J calls and clone size were taken over from that table, and D and trimming were inferred from the DNA. The data show approximately 130,000 clones, under 90% seen once. CDR1 and CDR2 from the germline V gene are LGHDT and YNNKEL (reference sequence). This CDR3 contains 16 residues. V shed 4 bases, J shed 7 bases, and the junction held 11 bases outside the gene matches. This receptor was obtained from a woman between 55 and 75 years old with active or convalescent COVID-19. The V gene is TRBV3-1 (or the pseudogene TRBV3-2), the J gene TRBJ2-1; 9 bases fit TRBD2. Sequenced: peripheral blood. The CDR3 DNA follows: TGTGCCAGCAGCCTCCCCCTAGCGGGATGGGGGAATGAGCAGTTCTTC. This translates into CASSLPLAGWGNEQFF.